This T cell receptor beta chain came from a study of cytomegalovirus exposure and HLA in healthy donors. Of note for this clone: Its cognate antigen is unknown.

General study findings and limits: Rarity marked most TCR sequences, yet some public TCRs occurred in many donors.

The method was immunoSEQ multiplex PCR; TCRdb's version includes in-frame clones alone and lacks a portion of them. The sample carries 200,000 to 300,000 clones, less than 95% recorded once. V was clipped by 4 bases and J by 2 bases, with 3 bases between them. Germline V gene sequence: CDR1 SGHNT, CDR2 YENEEA. This CDR3 contains 11 residues. The donors were part of the validation cohort, which consisted of some 120 subjects and was separate from the first cohort of hundreds of subjects. This receptor was taken from a woman in her twenties or thirties in good health and CMV-seronegative. This chain connects TRBV11-3 to TRBJ2-7; D gene ambiguous. Specimen: PBMCs. CDR3 sequence reads: CASSSPYEQYF. CDR3 DNA: TGTGCCAGCAGCTCCCCCTACGAGCAGTACTTC.